This TCR beta chain was identified in a study of CD8 T cells in ankylosing spondylitis. Study-wide results and caveats: Apparently characteristic of ankylosing spondylitis blood was a TCR beta motif (about 8 highly homologous variants).

Libraries for TCR beta were made by quantitative 5'-RACE with molecular barcodes. From the 5' RACE reads, TCRdb called clonotypes with MiXCR, one entry per CDR3 protein. The data contain about 240,000 distinct CDR3 sequences, 8.6% of them singletons. Details on this clonotype: Its antigen remains unknown.

Germline values: CDR1 DFQATT, CDR2 SNEGSKA (reference sequence). CDR3 length: 13 amino acids. Losses at the gene ends were 4 bases for V and 8 bases for J; bases not matched to a gene: 8. The sequenced sample was blood, either unsorted or a sorted T cell fraction (not recorded which). The chain has TRBV20-1 and TRBJ1-2; 9 bases agree with TRBD1. The sequence came from a male donor with ankylosing spondylitis or in good health (not recorded which). For the CDR3, the DNA is TGCAGTGCTAAGGCCGGGACAGGGCAAGGCTACACCTTC. Translation: CSAKAGTGQGYTF.